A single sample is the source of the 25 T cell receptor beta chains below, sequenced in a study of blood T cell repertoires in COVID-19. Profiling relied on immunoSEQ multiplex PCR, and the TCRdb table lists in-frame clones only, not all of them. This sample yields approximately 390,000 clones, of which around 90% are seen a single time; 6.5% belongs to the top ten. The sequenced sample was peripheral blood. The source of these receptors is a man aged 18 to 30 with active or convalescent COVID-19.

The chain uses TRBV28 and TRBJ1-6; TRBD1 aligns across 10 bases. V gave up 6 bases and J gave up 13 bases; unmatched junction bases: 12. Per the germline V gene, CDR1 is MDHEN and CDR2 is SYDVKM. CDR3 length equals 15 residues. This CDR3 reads CASRPSGDRGFPLHF. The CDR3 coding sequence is TGTGCCAGCAGACCCTCCGGGGACAGGGGCTTCCCCCTCCACTTT.

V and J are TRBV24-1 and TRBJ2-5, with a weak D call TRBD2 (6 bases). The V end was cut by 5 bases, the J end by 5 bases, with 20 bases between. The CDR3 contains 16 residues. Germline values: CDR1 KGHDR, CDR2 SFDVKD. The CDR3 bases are TGTGCCACCAGTGCCCCCGGCGGCAGGGAGGATGAGACCCAGTACTTC. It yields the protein CATSAPGGREDETQYF.

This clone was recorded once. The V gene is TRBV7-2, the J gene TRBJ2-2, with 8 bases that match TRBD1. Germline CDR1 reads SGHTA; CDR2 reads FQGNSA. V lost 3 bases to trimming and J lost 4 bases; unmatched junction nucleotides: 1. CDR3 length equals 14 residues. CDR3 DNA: TGTGCCAGCAGCTTCCAGGGGGCCACCGGGGAGCTGTTTTTT. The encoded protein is CASSFQGATGELFF.

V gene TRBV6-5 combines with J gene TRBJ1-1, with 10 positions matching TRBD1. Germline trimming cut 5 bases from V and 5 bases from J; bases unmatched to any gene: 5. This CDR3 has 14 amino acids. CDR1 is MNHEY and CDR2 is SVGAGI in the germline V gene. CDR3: CASSRTGGRTEAFF. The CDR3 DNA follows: TGTGCCAGCAGTCGGACAGGGGGAAGGACTGAAGCTTTCTTT.

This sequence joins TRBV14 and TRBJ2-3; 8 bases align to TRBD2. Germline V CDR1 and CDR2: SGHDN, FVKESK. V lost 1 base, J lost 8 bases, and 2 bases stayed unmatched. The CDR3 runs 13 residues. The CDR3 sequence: CASSQGTSSTQYF. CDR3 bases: TGTGCCAGCAGCCAAGGGACTAGCAGTACGCAGTATTTT.

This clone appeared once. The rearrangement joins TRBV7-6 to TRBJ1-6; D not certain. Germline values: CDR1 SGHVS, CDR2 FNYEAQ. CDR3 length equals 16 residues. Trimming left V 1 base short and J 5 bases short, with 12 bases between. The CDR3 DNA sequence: TGTGCCAGCAGCTTAGGAGGACTCAGTAATAATTCACCCCTCCACTTT. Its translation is CASSLGGLSNNSPLHF.

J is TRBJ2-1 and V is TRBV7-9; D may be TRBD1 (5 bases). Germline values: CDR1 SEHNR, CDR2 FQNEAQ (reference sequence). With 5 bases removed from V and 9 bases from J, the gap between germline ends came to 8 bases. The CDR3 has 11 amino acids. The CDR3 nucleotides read TGTGCCAGCAGCCAGGGAACTGAGCAGTTCTTC. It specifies CASSQGTEQFF.

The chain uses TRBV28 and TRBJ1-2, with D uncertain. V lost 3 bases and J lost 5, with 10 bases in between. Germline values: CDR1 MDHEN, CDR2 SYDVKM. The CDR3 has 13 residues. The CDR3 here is CASSFAGSYGYTF. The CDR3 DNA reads TGTGCCAGCAGTTTTGCAGGATCGTATGGCTACACCTTC.

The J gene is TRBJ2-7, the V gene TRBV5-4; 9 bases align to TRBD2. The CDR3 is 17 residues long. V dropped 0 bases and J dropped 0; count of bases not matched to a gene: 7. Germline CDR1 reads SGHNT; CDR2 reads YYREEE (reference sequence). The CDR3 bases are TGTGCCAGCAGCTTGGGCCTAGCGGGGCATAGCTCCTACGAGCAGTACTTC. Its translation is CASSLGLAGHSSYEQYF.

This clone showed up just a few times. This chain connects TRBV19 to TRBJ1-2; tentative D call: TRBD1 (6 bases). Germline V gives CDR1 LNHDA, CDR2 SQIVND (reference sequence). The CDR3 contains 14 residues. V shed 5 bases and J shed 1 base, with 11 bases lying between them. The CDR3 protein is CASSEQGYNYGYTF. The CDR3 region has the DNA TGTGCCAGTAGTGAACAGGGATATAACTATGGCTACACCTTC.

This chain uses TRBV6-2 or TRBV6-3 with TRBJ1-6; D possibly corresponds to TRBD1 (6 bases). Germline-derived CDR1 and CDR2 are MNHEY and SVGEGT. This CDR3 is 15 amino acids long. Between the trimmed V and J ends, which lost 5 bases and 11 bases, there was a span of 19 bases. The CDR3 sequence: CASSPPRGAIPPLHF. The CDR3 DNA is TGTGCCAGCAGTCCCCCGCGGGGGGCGATTCCACCCCTCCACTTT.

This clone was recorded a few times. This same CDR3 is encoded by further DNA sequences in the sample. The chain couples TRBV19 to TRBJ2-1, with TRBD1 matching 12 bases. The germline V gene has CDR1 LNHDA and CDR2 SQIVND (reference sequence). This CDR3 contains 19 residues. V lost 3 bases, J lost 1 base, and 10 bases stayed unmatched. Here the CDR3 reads CASSIRGQGAISSYNEQFF. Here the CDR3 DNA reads TGTGCCAGTAGTATCAGGGGACAGGGGGCCATTTCGTCCTACAATGAGCAGTTCTTC.

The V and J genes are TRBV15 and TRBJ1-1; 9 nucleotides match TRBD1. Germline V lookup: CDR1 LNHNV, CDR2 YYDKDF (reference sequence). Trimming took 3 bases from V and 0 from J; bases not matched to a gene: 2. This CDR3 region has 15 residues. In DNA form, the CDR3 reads TGTGCCACCAGCAGCTGGGACAGGGTGAACACTGAAGCTTTCTTT. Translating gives CATSSWDRVNTEAFF.

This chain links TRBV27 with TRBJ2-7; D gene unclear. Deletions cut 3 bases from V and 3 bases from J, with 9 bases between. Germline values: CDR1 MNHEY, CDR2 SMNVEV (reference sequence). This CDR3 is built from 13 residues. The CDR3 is CASSFGPNYEQYF. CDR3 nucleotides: TGTGCCAGCAGTTTTGGGCCAAACTACGAGCAGTACTTC.

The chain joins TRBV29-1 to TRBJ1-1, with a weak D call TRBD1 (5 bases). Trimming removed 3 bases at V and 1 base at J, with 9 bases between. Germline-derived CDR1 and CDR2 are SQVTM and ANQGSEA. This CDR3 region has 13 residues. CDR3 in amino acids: CSVEGGTNTEAFF. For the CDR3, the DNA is TGCAGCGTTGAGGGGGGGACGAACACTGAAGCTTTCTTT.

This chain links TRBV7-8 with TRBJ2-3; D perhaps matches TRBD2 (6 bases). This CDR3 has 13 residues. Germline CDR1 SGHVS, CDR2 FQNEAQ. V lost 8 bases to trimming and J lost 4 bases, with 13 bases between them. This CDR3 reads CASGEAGSDTQYF. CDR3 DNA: TGTGCCAGCGGGGAGGCGGGATCAGATACGCAGTATTTT. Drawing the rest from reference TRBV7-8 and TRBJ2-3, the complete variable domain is GAGVSQSPRYKVAKRGQDVALRCDPISGHVSLFWYQQALGQGPEFLTYFQNEAQLDKSGLPSDRFFAERPEGSVSTLKIQRTQQEDSAVYLCASGEAGSDTQYFGPGTRLTVL.

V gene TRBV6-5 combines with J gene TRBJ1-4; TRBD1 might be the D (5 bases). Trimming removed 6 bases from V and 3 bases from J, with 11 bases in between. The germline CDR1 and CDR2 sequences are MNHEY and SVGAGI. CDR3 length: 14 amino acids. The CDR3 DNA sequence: TGTGCCAGCAGCTCGACGGGGGCTAATGAAAAACTGTTTTTT. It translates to CASSSTGANEKLFF.

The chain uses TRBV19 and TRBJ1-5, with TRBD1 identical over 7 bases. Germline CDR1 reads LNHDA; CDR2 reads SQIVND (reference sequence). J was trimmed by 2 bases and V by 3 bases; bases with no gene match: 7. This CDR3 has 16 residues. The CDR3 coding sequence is TGTGCCAGTAGTATTTTGCCAGGGGGTGGCAATCAGCCCCAGCATTTT. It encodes CASSILPGGGNQPQHF.

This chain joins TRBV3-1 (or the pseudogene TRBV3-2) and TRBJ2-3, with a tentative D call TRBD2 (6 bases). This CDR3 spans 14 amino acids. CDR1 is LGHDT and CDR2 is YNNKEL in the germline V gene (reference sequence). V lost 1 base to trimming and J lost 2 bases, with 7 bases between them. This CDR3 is CASSQGGVTDTQYF. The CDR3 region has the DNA TGTGCCAGCAGCCAAGGGGGGGTCACAGATACGCAGTATTTT.

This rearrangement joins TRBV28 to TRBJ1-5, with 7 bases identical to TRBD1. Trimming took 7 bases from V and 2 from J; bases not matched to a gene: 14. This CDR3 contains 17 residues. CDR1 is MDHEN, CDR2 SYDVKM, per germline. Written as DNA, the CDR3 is TGTGCCAGCACTTATAGGGTGGAAGGGGGCGGCAATCAGCCCCAGCATTTT. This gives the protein CASTYRVEGGGNQPQHF.

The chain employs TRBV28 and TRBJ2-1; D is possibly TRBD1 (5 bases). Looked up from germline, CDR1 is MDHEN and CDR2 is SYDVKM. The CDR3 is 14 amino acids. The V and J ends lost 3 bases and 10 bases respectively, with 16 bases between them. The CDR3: CASSLFTGQQEQFF. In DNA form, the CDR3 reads TGTGCCAGCAGTTTGTTTACAGGTCAGCAGGAGCAGTTCTTC.

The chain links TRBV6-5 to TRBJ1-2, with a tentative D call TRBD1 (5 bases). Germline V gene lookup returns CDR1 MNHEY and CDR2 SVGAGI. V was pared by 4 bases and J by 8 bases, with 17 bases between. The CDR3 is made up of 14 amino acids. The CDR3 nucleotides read TGTGCCAGCAGTTGGAAGGGGCGCGCAGGGGGCTACACCTTC. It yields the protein CASSWKGRAGGYTF.

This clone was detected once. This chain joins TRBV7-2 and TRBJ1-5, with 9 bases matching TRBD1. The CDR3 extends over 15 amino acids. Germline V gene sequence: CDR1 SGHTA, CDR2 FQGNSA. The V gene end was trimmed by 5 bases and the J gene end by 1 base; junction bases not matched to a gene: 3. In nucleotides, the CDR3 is TGTGCCAGCAGCCGGACAGGGGTCAGCAATCAGCCCCAGCATTTT. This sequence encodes CASSRTGVSNQPQHF.

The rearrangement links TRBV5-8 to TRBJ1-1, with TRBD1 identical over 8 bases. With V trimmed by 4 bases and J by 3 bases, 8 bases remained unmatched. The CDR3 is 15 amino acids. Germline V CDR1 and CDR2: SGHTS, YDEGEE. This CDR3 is CASSSAGTGYTEAFF. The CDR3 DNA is TGTGCCAGCAGCAGCGCCGGGACAGGTTACACTGAAGCTTTCTTT.

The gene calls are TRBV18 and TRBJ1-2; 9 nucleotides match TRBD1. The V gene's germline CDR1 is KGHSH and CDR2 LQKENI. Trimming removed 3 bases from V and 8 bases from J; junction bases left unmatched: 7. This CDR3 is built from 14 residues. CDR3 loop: CASSPYRDRDGYTF. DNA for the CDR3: TGTGCCAGCTCACCTTACCGGGACAGGGACGGCTACACCTTC.